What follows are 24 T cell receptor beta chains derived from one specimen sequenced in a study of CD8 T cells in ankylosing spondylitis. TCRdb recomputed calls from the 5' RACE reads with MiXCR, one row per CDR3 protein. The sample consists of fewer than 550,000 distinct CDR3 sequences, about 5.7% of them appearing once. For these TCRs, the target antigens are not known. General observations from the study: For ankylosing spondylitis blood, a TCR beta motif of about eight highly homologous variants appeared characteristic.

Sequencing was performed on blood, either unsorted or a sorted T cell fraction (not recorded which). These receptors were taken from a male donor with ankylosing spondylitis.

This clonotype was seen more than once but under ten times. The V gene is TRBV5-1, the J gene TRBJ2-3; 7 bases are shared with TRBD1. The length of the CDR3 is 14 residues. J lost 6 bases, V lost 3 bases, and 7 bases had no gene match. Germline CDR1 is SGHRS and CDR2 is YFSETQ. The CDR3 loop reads CASSWRQGGDTQYF. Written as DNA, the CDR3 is TGCGCCAGCAGCTGGAGACAGGGCGGGGATACGCAGTATTTT. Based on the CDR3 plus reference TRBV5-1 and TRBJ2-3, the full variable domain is KAGVTQTPRYLIKTRGQQVTLSCSPISGHRSVSWYQQTPGQGLQFLFEYFSETQRNKGNFPGRFSGRQFSNSRSEMNVSTLELGDSALYLCASSWRQGGDTQYFGPGTRLTVL.

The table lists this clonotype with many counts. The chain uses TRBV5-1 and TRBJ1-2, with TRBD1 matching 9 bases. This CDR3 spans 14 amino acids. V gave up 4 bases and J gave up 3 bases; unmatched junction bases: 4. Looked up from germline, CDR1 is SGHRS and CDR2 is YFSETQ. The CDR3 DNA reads TGCGCCAGCAGCGGATGGACAGGGGACTATGGCTACACCTTC. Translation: CASSGWTGDYGYTF. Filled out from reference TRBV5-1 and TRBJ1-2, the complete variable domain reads KAGVTQTPRYLIKTRGQQVTLSCSPISGHRSVSWYQQTPGQGLQFLFEYFSETQRNKGNFPGRFSGRQFSNSRSEMNVSTLELGDSALYLCASSGWTGDYGYTFGSGTRLTVV.

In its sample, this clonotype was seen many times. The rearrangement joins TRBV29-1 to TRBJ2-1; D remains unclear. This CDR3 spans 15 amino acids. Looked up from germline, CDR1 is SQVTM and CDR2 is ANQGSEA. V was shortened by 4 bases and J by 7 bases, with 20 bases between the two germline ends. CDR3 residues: CSVGVAPFRGNEQFF. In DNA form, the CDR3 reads TGCAGCGTTGGAGTGGCGCCCTTCCGTGGGAATGAGCAGTTCTTC.

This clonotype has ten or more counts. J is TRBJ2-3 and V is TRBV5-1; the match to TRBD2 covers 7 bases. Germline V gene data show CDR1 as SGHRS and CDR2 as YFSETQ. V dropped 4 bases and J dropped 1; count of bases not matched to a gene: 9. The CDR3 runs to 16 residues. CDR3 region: CASSVGLGDGTDTQYF. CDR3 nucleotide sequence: TGCGCCAGCAGCGTAGGACTAGGGGACGGCACAGATACGCAGTATTTT.

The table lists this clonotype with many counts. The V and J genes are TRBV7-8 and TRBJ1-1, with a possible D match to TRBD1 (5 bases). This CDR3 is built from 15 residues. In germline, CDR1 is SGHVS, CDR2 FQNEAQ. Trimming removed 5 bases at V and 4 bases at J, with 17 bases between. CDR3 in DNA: TGTGCCAGCAGCCAGGCTGGGGGTCGTGGCACTGAAGCTTTCTTT. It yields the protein CASSQAGGRGTEAFF.

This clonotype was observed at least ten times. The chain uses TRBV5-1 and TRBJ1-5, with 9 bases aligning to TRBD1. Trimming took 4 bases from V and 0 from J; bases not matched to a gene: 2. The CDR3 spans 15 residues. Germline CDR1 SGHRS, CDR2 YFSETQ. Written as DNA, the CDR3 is TGCGCCAGCAGCCCACAGGGGGCTAGCAATCAGCCCCAGCATTTT. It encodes CASSPQGASNQPQHF.

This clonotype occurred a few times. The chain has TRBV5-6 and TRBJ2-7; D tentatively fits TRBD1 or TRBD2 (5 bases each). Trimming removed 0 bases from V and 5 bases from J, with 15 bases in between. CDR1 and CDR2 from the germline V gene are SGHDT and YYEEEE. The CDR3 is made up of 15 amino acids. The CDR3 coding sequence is TGTGCCAGCAGCTTGGACCCGGGACCTGGACACGAGCAGTACTTC. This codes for CASSLDPGPGHEQYF. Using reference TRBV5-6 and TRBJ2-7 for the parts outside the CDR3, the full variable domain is DAGVTQSPTHLIKTRGQQVTLRCSPKSGHDTVSWYQQALGQGPQFIFQYYEEEERQRGNFPDRFSGHQFPNYSSELNVNALLLGDSALYLCASSLDPGPGHEQYFGPGTRLTVT.

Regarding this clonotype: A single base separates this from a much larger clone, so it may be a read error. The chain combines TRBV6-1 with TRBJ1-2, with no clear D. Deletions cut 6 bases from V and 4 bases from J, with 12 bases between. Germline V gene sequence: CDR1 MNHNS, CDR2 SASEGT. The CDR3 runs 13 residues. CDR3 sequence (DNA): TGTGCCAGCAGCGGTGGAAGGATCTATGGCTACACCTTC. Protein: CASSGGRIYGYTF.

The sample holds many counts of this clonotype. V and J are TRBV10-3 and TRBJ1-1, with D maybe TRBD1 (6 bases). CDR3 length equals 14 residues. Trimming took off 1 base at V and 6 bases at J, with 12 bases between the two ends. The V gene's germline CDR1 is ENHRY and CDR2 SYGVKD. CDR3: CAISEYKGVAEAFF. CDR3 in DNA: TGTGCCATCAGTGAGTATAAGGGGGTGGCTGAAGCTTTCTTT.

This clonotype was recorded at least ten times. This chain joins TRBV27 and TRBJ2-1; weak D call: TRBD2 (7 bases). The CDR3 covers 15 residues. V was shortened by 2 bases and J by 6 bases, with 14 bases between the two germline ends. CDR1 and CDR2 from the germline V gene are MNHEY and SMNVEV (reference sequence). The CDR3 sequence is CASSLRGAEGNEQFF. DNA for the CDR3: TGTGCCAGCAGTTTACGGGGGGCGGAGGGCAATGAGCAGTTCTTC.

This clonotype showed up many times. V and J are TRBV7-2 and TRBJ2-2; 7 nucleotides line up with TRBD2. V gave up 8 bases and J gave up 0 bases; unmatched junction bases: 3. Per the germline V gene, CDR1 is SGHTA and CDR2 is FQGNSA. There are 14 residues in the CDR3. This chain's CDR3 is CASGGRANTGELFF. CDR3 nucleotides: TGTGCCAGCGGGGGGAGGGCGAACACCGGGGAGCTGTTTTTT.

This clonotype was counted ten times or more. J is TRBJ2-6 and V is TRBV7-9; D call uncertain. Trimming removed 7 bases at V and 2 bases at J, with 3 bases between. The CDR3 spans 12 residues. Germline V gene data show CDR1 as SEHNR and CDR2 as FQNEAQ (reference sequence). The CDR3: CASNTGANVLTF. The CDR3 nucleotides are TGTGCCAGCAACACTGGGGCCAACGTCCTGACTTTC. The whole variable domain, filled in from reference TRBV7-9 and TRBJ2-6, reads DTGVSQNPRHKITKRGQNVTFRCDPISEHNRLYWYRQTLGQGPEFLTYFQNEAQLEKSRLLSDRFSAERPKGSFSTLEIQRTEQGDSAMYLCASNTGANVLTFGAGSRLTVL.

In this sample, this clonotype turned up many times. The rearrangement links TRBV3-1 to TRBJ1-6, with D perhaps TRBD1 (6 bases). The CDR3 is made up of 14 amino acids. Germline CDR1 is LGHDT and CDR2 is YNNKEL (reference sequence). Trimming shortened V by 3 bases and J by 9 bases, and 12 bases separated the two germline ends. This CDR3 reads CASSQGGAGSPLHF. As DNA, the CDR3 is TGTGCCAGCAGCCAGGGGGGGGCTGGTTCACCCCTCCACTTT.

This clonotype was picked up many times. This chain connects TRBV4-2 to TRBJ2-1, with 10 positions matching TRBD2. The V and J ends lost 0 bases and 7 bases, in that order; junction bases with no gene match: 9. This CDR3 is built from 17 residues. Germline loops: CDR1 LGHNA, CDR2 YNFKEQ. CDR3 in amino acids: CASSQEIAGGFRNEQFF. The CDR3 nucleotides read TGTGCCAGCAGCCAAGAAATAGCGGGAGGTTTCAGAAATGAGCAGTTCTTC.

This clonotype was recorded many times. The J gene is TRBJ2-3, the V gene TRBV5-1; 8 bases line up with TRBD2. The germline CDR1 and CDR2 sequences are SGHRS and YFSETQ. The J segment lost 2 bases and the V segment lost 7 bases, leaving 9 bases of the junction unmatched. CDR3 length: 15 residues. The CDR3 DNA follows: TGCGCCAGCGGCGAGCGGGAGTGGATCACAGATACGCAGTATTTT. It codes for CASGEREWITDTQYF.

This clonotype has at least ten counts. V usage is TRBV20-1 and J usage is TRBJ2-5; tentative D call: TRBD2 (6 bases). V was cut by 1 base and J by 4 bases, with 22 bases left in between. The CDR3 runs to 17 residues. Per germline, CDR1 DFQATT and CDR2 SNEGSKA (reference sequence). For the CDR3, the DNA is TGCAGTGCTAGAGTCGGGGGTATTGTGGGGCGCCCAGAGACCCAGTACTTC. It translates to CSARVGGIVGRPETQYF.

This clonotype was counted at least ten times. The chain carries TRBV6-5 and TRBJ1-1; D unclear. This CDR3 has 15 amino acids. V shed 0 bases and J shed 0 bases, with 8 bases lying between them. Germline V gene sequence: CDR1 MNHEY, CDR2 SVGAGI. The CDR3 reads CASSYSYSLNTEAFF. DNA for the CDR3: TGTGCCAGCAGTTACTCGTATTCTTTGAACACTGAAGCTTTCTTT.

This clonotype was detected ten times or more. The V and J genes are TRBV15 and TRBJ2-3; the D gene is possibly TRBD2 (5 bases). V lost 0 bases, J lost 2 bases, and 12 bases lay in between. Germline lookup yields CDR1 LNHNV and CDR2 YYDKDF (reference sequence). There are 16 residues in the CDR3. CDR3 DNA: TGTGCCACCAGCAGAGATCGGGGATGGGCCACAGATACGCAGTATTTT. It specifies CATSRDRGWATDTQYF.

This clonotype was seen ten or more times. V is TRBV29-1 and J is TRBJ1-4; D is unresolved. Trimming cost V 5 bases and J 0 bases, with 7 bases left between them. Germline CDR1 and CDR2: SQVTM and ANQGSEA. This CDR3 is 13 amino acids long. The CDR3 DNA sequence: TGCAGCGTTCGGGGTTCAACTAATGAAAAACTGTTTTTT. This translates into CSVRGSTNEKLFF.

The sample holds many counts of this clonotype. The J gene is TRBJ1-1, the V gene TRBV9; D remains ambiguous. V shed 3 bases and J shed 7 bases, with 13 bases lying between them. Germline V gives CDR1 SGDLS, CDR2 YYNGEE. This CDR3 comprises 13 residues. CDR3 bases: TGTGCCAGCAGCGGACCTGGAGGGAATGAAGCTTTCTTT. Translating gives CASSGPGGNEAFF.

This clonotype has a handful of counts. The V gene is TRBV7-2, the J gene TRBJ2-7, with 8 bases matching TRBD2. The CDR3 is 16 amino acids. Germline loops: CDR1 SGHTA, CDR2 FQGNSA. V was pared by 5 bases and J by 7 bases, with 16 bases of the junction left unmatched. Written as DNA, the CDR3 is TGTGCCAGCAGCCCTCGTAGGAGCGGGGGACTGGAGGAGCAGTACTTC. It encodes CASSPRRSGGLEEQYF.

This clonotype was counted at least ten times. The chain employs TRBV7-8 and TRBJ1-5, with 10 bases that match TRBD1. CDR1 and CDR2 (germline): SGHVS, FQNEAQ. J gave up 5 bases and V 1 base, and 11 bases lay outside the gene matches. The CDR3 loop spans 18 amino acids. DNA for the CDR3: TGTGCCAGCAGCTTAGTCGGACAGGGGGACACGGATTATCAGCCCCAGCATTTT. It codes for CASSLVGQGDTDYQPQHF. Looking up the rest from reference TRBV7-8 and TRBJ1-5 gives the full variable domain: GAGVSQSPRYKVAKRGQDVALRCDPISGHVSLFWYQQALGQGPEFLTYFQNEAQLDKSGLPSDRFFAERPEGSVSTLKIQRTQQEDSAVYLCASSLVGQGDTDYQPQHFGDGTRLSIL.

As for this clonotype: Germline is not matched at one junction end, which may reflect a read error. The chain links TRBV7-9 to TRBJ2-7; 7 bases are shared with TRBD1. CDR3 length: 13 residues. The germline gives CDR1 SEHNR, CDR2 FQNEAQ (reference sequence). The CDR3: CTSSPPGTAEQYF. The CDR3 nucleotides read TGTACCAGCAGCCCTCCCGGGACAGCCGAGCAGTACTTC.

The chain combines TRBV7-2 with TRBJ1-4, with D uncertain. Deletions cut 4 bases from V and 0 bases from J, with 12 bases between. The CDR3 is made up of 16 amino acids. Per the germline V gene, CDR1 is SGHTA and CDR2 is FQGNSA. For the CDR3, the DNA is TGTGCCAGCAGCTCCTTCGGAGGGACAACTAATGAAAAACTGTTTTTT. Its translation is CASSSFGGTTNEKLFF.